The entry that follows covers one T cell receptor beta chain sequence. Its antigen is not identified. Looked up from germline, CDR1 is SGHDT and CDR2 is YYEEEE. The CDR3 consists of 16 residues. V trimming: 3 bases; J trimming: 5 bases; junction bases outside the gene matches: 10. The data were taken from a study of shared clonotypes between healthy human individuals. General study results and limits: Non-shared clonotypes showed lower generation probabilities than clonotypes common to all four donors.

As defined, naive CD8 cells were CD45RO-negative and positively selected for CCR7, with terminally differentiated effector memory CD45RA+ cells excluded. Donors were healthy HIV-negative adults without recent acute infections or vaccinations. Sequencing was performed with immunoSEQ multiplex PCR; in TCRdb, only in-frame clones are kept and a portion is missing. The sample includes 1.5 million to 2.5 million clones, approximately 94% of them seen just once. The genes are TRBV5-6 and TRBJ2-1, with 8 bases matching TRBD2. The sequencing input was naive CD8+ T cells sorted from blood. This sequence originates from a man aged 18 to 30 in good health. The CDR3 sequence: CASSSTWAGGDNEQFF. CDR3 coding DNA: TGTGCCAGCAGCTCGACATGGGCGGGAGGCGACAATGAGCAGTTCTTC.